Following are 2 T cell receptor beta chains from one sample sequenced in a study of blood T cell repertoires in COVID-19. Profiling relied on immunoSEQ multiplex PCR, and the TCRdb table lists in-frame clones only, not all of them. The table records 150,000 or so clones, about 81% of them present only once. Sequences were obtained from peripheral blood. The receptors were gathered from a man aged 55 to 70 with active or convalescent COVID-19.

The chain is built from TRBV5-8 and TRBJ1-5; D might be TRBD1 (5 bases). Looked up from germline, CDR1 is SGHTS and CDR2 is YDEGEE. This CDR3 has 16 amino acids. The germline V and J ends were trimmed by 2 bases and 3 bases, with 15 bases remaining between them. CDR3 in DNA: TGTGCCAGCAGCTTTCGCGGGGCTTACCCCAATCAGCCCCAGCATTTT. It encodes CASSFRGAYPNQPQHF.

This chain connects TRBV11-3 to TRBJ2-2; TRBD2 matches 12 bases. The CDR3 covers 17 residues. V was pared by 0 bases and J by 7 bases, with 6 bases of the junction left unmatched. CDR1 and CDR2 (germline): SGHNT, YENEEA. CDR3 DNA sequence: TGTGCCAGCAGCTTAGAGACTAGCGGGAGCTTTGTCGGGGAGCTGTTTTTT. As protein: CASSLETSGSFVGELFF.